One and the same sample provided the 24 T cell receptor beta chains below, sequenced in a study of cytomegalovirus exposure and HLA in healthy donors. Primers for the PCR totalled 60 Vbeta and 13 Jbeta. Using immunoSEQ multiplex PCR, the repertoire was profiled, and TCRdb retains in-frame clones only, with some absent. The table has about 100,000 clones, around 80% seen once. The sequencing input was PBMCs. The origin of the receptors is a female donor in good health and CMV-seropositive.

In its sample, this clone is medium-sized. The genes are TRBV2 and TRBJ1-5; 7 nucleotides match TRBD1. The CDR3 runs 15 residues. With 3 bases clipped from V and 3 bases from J, the junction kept 5 bases outside the gene matches. Germline V gene lookup returns CDR1 SNHLY and CDR2 FYNNEI. In nucleotides, the CDR3 is TGTGCCAGCAGTGAGTCGACAGGGCACAATCAGCCCCAGCATTTT. Translating it yields CASSESTGHNQPQHF.

This clone showed up just a few times. V is TRBV28 and J is TRBJ1-2; D gene uncertain. Trimming took 3 bases from V and 1 from J, leaving 3 bases between them. The CDR3 has 12 residues. Germline V gives CDR1 MDHEN, CDR2 SYDVKM. In DNA form, the CDR3 reads TGTGCCAGCAGTTTCAGTAACTATGGCTACACCTTC. Translation: CASSFSNYGYTF.

This rearrangement joins TRBV6-1 to TRBJ1-1; possible D gene TRBD1, 5 bases. There are 14 residues in the CDR3. CDR1 and CDR2 (germline): MNHNS, SASEGT. V dropped 6 bases and J dropped 1 base, with 12 bases sitting between them. The CDR3 DNA reads TGTGCCAGCAGGGTACAGGCGACGAACACTGAAGCTTTCTTT. Protein sequence: CASRVQATNTEAFF.

The chain uses TRBV12-5 and TRBJ2-2; 15 nucleotides match TRBD2. The CDR3 covers 17 residues. Germline CDR1 LGHNT, CDR2 FRNRAP. V shed 2 bases and J 6 bases; nucleotides not matched to a gene: 4. The CDR3 protein is CASGLPGLAGGPGELFF. CDR3 in DNA: TGTGCTAGTGGTTTGCCAGGACTAGCGGGAGGGCCCGGGGAGCTGTTTTTT.

The J gene is TRBJ2-5, the V gene TRBV6-1, with TRBD1 matching over 7 bases. After removal of 6 bases from V and 3 bases from J, the junction contained 7 bases not matched to a gene. Germline CDR1 is MNHNS and CDR2 is SASEGT. The CDR3 spans 14 residues. CDR3 protein: CASSRTGPKETQYF. The CDR3 region has the DNA TGTGCCAGCAGCAGGACAGGCCCTAAAGAGACCCAGTACTTC.

This chain joins TRBV11-2 and TRBJ2-7; 9 bases agree with TRBD2. CDR3 length: 15 residues. Germline V gene lookup returns CDR1 SGHAT and CDR2 FQNNGV. After removal of 1 base from V and 8 bases from J, the junction contained 9 bases not matched to a gene. The CDR3 nucleotides read TGTGCCAGCAGCTTAGTGGTAGCGGGAGCTGCCCAGCAGTACTTC. This sequence encodes CASSLVVAGAAQQYF.

This chain uses TRBV15 with TRBJ2-7, with a possible D match to TRBD2 (5 bases). The CDR3 has 13 amino acids. The germline V gene encodes CDR1 LNHNV and CDR2 YYDKDF (reference sequence). Trimming took 2 bases from V and 2 from J, leaving 7 bases between them. The CDR3, as DNA: TGTGCCACCAGCAGAAAGGGAGCCTACGAGCAGTACTTC. This translates into CATSRKGAYEQYF.

V usage is TRBV9 and J usage is TRBJ2-2, with D tentatively TRBD1 (5 bases). Between the trimmed V and J ends, which lost 0 bases and 4 bases, there was a span of 10 bases. The CDR3 length is 15 residues. Germline V lookup: CDR1 SGDLS, CDR2 YYNGEE. The DNA of the CDR3 is TGTGCCAGCAGCGTAGCCCAGGGAACCACCGGGGAGCTGTTTTTT. Its protein product is CASSVAQGTTGELFF.

The chain links TRBV28 to TRBJ1-1; D remains ambiguous. This CDR3 region has 15 residues. Germline CDR1 and CDR2: MDHEN and SYDVKM. Trimming stripped 2 bases from V and 0 bases from J, with 10 bases between. The CDR3 coding sequence is TGTGCCAGCAGTTTACTGGGAGTCGTGAACACTGAAGCTTTCTTT. Amino acid sequence: CASSLLGVVNTEAFF.

The J gene is TRBJ1-1, the V gene TRBV10-3; TRBD1 is a possible D gene (5 bases). CDR1 and CDR2 (germline): ENHRY, SYGVKD. The CDR3 is made up of 14 amino acids. V lost 6 bases, J lost 5 bases, and 16 bases lay in between. The CDR3 nucleotides read TGTGCCATCAGGATCCGGGGCGGGGAGACTGAAGCTTTCTTT. This encodes CAIRIRGGETEAFF.

The chain couples TRBV5-8 to TRBJ1-2; a weak D match, TRBD1 (5 bases). V shed 4 bases and J shed 2 bases, with 18 bases lying between them. CDR3 length: 16 residues. Looked up from germline, CDR1 is SGHTS and CDR2 is YDEGEE. As DNA, the CDR3 is TGTGCCAGCAGCCCCGGAGCAGGGCCCTCAAACTATGGCTACACCTTC. As protein: CASSPGAGPSNYGYTF.

The chain combines TRBV27 with TRBJ2-4; 8 bases agree with TRBD1. CDR1 and CDR2 from the germline V gene are MNHEY and SMNVEV (reference sequence). Trimming at V came to 5 bases and at J to 1 base, leaving 10 bases not matched to a gene. CDR3 length: 17 amino acids. CDR3 in DNA: TGTGCCAGCAGTCCCCGGACAGGGAATGGGGCCAAAAACATTCAGTACTTC. It codes for CASSPRTGNGAKNIQYF.

This rearrangement joins TRBV7-2 to TRBJ2-2; 9 bases map to TRBD2. Germline loops: CDR1 SGHTA, CDR2 FQGNSA. V was clipped by 4 bases and J by 6 bases; unmatched bases: 12. This CDR3 region has 17 residues. CDR3: CASSSSGGYRVPGELFF. The DNA for the CDR3 is TGTGCCAGCAGCTCAAGCGGGGGGTATCGTGTCCCCGGGGAGCTGTTTTTT.

V usage is TRBV12-5 and J usage is TRBJ1-5; D unclear. V was cut by 4 bases and J by 0 bases, with 7 bases left in between. CDR1 is LGHNT and CDR2 is FRNRAP in the germline V gene. The CDR3 is 14 residues long. The CDR3 DNA reads as TGTGCTAGTGGTTCCACCTATAGCAATCAGCCCCAGCATTTT. Protein sequence: CASGSTYSNQPQHF.

The chain has TRBV28 and TRBJ1-2; D gene uncertain. The germline gives CDR1 MDHEN, CDR2 SYDVKM. V was cut by 3 bases and J by 5 bases, with 4 bases left in between. This CDR3 has 11 residues. CDR3 residues: CASSFRYGYTF. In nucleotides, the CDR3 is TGTGCCAGCAGTTTTCGTTATGGCTACACCTTC.

The chain combines TRBV6-6 with TRBJ1-1; D is perhaps TRBD1 (5 bases). Germline values: CDR1 MNHNY, CDR2 SVGAGI (reference sequence). This CDR3 has 14 residues. Trimming removed 5 bases at V and 3 bases at J, with 13 bases between. In DNA form, the CDR3 reads TGTGCCAGCAGTACCGCCGTCAGGGACACTGAAGCTTTCTTT. Its protein is CASSTAVRDTEAFF.

V and J are TRBV7-2 and TRBJ1-5, with D maybe TRBD1 (6 bases). V was trimmed by 3 bases and J by 3 bases, leaving 15 bases between them. The germline gives CDR1 SGHTA, CDR2 FQGNSA. The CDR3 extends over 16 amino acids. Written as DNA, the CDR3 is TGTGCCAGCAGCTTCGGGACACCGTTCCTCAATCAGCCCCAGCATTTT. This translates into CASSFGTPFLNQPQHF.

This clone turned up a few times. This chain links TRBV11-2 with TRBJ1-1, with TRBD1 identical over 7 bases. Germline V gives CDR1 SGHAT, CDR2 FQNNGV. Trimming took 5 bases from V and 0 from J; bases not matched to a gene: 9. The CDR3 has 16 amino acids. CDR3 protein: CASSPLSGQLNTEAFF. CDR3 in DNA: TGTGCCAGCAGCCCACTCTCGGGACAGCTGAACACTGAAGCTTTCTTT.

The chain joins TRBV6-5 to TRBJ2-1; 9 bases match TRBD1. Germline V gives CDR1 MNHEY, CDR2 SVGAGI. J was trimmed by 2 bases and V by 6 bases; bases with no gene match: 2. The CDR3 runs 14 residues. The CDR3 DNA reads as TGTGCCAGCAGAGGGACAGGGACCTACAATGAGCAGTTCTTC. Its protein product is CASRGTGTYNEQFF.

CDR3 residues: CAISSGSGGETQYF. CDR3 nucleotide sequence: TGTGCCATCAGCAGCGGGAGCGGAGGAGAGACCCAGTACTTC. The chain couples TRBV10-3 to TRBJ2-5; 8 bases are shared with TRBD2. This CDR3 region has 14 residues. V was pared by 6 bases and J by 4 bases, with 7 bases of the junction left unmatched. Germline CDR1 is ENHRY and CDR2 is SYGVKD.

The chain employs TRBV11-2 and TRBJ2-5; 7 bases fit TRBD1. V lost 4 bases, J lost 4 bases, and 6 bases stayed unmatched. This CDR3 comprises 14 residues. CDR1 is SGHAT, CDR2 FQNNGV, per germline. As DNA, the CDR3 is TGTGCCAGCAGCTCCCAACAGGGGTCAGAGACCCAGTACTTC. Translation: CASSSQQGSETQYF.

The chain has TRBV7-9 and TRBJ1-6; 7 nucleotides line up with TRBD1. The germline V gene has CDR1 SEHNR and CDR2 FQNEAQ (reference sequence). The CDR3 has 13 residues. The V and J ends lost 5 bases and 10 bases, in that order; junction bases with no gene match: 5. Here the CDR3 reads CASSRDSQSPLHF. The CDR3 DNA sequence: TGTGCCAGCAGCCGGGACAGTCAATCACCCCTCCACTTT.

V and J are TRBV29-1 and TRBJ1-2; 8 bases map to TRBD1. V gave up 2 bases and J gave up 3 bases; unmatched junction bases: 5. Germline lookup yields CDR1 SQVTM and CDR2 ANQGSEA. The CDR3 covers 14 residues. The CDR3 sequence: CSVEPTGVDYGYTF. Written as DNA, the CDR3 is TGCAGCGTTGAACCGACAGGGGTTGACTATGGCTACACCTTC.

The sample holds one count of this clone. The rearrangement uses TRBV6-1 and TRBJ2-1, with 14 positions matching TRBD2. V was pared by 7 bases and J by 4 bases, with 3 bases of the junction left unmatched. The CDR3 sequence is 15 residues long. Germline assignment: CDR1 MNHNS and CDR2 SASEGT. CDR3 sequence (DNA): TGTGCCAGCACCAGACTAGCGGGGGGGTACAATGAGCAGTTCTTC. This gives the protein CASTRLAGGYNEQFF.